This T cell receptor beta chain was identified during a study of T cell responses to AZD1222 COVID-19 vaccine. Whole-study findings and limits: The study reported that nearly half of spike-specific TCRs target unmutated variant regions. Donor demographics were predominantly white British with a female majority; clonal diversity may be underestimated. Repertoires were sampled only after the peak T cell response.

This table comes from immunoSEQ multiplex PCR, and its TCRdb copy is limited to in-frame clones, with some not included. The repertoire holds about 140,000 clones, about nine tenths seen once, with 3.4% in the top ten. Note on this clone: The antigen is undetermined.

Germline-derived CDR1 and CDR2 are LNHDA and SQIVND (reference sequence). The CDR3 is made up of 17 amino acids. The junction had 12 bases not matched to a gene; V was cut back by 3 bases and J by 4 bases. This specimen consisted of peripheral blood, obtained on day 0 of AZD1222 vaccination. The gene calls are TRBV19 and TRBJ2-1; 7 bases align to TRBD2. The source of this sequence is an adult in good health. DNA of the CDR3: TGTGCCAGTAGTATTATGGGAGGGCAAACACAATACAATGAGCAGTTCTTC. Residues: CASSIMGGQTQYNEQFF.